This TCR beta chain derives from a study of blood T cell repertoires in COVID-19 (dated by TCRdb to 2018 to 2020). Some background on the complete study: Samples covering the acute and convalescent phases of COVID-19 were provided by collaborators in the United States, Italy and Spain. The prospective study material was composed of cDNA or gDNA derived from T cells, B-cell-depleted T cells, or PBMCs. The dataset comprised deeply sampled blood TCRbeta repertoires from subjects exposed to, actively infected with, or recovered from COVID-19. The repertoires were made available in a free public database intended to serve as a resource for research on the immune response to SARS-CoV-2. Samples were obtained from the ongoing ImmuneRACE study (first 160 participants) and from 1,200 or so subjects provided by 6 global collaborators. Sample metadata almost always included a de-identified subject ID, COVID-19 status, age in years and sex. Where HLA class I and class II types were available, the types were taken from metadata supplied by the sample provider, not from assay-based typing.

Beyond this particular receptor, the publication reports: The quantity of clinical and demographic metadata differed by source and by participant and was supplied without curation.

The immunoSEQ Assay, a bias-controlled multiplex PCR, was used to amplify TCRbeta CDR3 regions from genomic DNA. The authors' pipeline ran thus. Nucleated cell counts per sample were estimated from amplification of reference gene primers within the assay. To quantify the absolute abundance of each unique TCRbeta CDR3 rearrangement, sequence reads were collapsed and filtered. Productive Simpson clonality was computed per sample as the square root of Simpson's diversity index over productive rearrangements. Sourced from immuneACCESS, this table was stored by TCRdb with only in-frame sequences that have V and J called. A share of the clones is absent; for the studies checked, an unresolved V gene accounts for under half, and the remainder has no known explanation. V and J calls plus clone size are reproduced from that table; the DNA served to infer D and trimming. Recorded for this sample are approximately 250,000 clones; around 89% of them occurred a single time. 4.1% of the sample comes from the top ten.

Comment on this clone: Its antigen target is currently unknown. Base qualities are not provided; no much larger clone lies one nucleotide away.

In the prospective study, participants were roughly 18 to 89 years old, resided in under 30 geographic areas of the United States, and were enrolled through a virtual design. In the prospective study, cohorts were assigned on the basis of participant-reported clinical history obtained from a screening survey and a study questionnaire. Each participant in the prospective study had whole blood, serum and a nasopharyngeal or oropharyngeal swab collected by mobile phlebotomists. Prospective study participants could optionally give additional blood draws and questionnaires over an approximately 2-month period. Before DNA extraction, prospective study blood samples were shipped either frozen or at room temperature. At the junction V is shortened by 6 bases and J by 7 bases; bases outside the gene matches: 7. The CDR3 numbers 14 residues from cysteine through phenylalanine. The retained sequence is limited to the CDR3, 42 bases, with the frame set at the first base. The germline V gene encodes CDR1 MNHEY and CDR2 SMNVEV (reference sequence).

Sequenced: PBMCs or T cells enriched from blood (not recorded which). Recombination linked TRBV27 to TRBJ2-7, with 12 middle bases fitting TRBD1. This TCR derives from a woman aged 25 to 45 with acute COVID-19. The DNA sequence follows: TGTGCCAGCAGCCCGGGACAGGGGGCGAGGGAGCAGTACTTC. Its coded protein is CASSPGQGAREQYF.